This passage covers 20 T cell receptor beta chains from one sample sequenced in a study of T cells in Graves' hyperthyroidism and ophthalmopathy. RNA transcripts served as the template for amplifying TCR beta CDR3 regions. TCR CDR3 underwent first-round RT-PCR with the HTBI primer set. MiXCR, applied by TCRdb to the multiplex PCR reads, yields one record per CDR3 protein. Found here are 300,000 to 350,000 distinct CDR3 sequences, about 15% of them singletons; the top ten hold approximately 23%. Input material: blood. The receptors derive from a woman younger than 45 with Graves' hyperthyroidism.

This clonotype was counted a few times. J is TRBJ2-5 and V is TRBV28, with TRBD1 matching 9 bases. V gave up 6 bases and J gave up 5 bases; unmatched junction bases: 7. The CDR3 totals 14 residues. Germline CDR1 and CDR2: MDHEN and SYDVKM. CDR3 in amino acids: CASRSTGGRETQYF. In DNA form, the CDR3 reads TGTGCCAGCAGGTCAACAGGGGGCCGGGAGACCCAGTACTTC.

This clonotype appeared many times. CDR3 sequence (DNA): TGTGCCAGCAGTGAATTTGTGGATCAAGCTTTCTTT. Translated: CASSEFVDQAFF. This chain uses TRBV2 with TRBJ1-1; D remains unclear. Per the germline V gene, CDR1 is SNHLY and CDR2 is FYNNEI. The CDR3 runs 12 residues. V was shortened by 2 bases and J by 9 bases, with 10 bases between the two germline ends.

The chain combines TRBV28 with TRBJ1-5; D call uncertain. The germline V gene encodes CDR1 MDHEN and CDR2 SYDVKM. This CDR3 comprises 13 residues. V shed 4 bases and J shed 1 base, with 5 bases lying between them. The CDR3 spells CASSYLSNQPQHF. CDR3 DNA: TGTGCCAGCAGTTACTTGAGCAATCAGCCCCAGCATTTT.

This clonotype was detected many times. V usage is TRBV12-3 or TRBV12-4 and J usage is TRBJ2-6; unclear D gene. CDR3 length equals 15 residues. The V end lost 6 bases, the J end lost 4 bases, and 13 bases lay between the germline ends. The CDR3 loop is CASSSGGSGANVLTF. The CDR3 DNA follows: TGTGCCAGCAGCTCCGGCGGCTCCGGGGCCAACGTCCTGACTTTC.

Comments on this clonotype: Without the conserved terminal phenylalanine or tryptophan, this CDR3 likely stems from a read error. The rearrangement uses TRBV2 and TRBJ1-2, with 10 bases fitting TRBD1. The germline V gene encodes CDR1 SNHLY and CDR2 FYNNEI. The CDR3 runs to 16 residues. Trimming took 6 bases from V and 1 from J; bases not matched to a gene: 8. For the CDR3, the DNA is TGTGCCAGCAGCCTACCGGGACAGGGGATTAACTATGGCTACACCCTC. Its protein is CASSLPGQGINYGYTL.

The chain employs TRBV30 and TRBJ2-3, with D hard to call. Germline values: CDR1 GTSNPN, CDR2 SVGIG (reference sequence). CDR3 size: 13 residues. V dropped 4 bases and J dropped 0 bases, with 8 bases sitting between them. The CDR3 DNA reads TGTGCCTGGAAGGAAGGTAGCACAGATACGCAGTATTTT. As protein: CAWKEGSTDTQYF.

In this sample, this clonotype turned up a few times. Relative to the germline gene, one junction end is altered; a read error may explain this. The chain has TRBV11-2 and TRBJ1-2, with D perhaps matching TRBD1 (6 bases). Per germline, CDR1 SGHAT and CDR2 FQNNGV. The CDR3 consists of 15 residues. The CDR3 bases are TGTGCCAGCAGCCCGCAAACGGGGGCAAACTTTGGCTACACCTTC. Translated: CASSPQTGANFGYTF.

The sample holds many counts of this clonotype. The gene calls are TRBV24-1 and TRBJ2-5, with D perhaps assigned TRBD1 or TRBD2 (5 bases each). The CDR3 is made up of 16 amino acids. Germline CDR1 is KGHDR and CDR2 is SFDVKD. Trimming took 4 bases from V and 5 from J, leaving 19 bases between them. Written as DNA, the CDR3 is TGTGCCACCAGTGACCCGGGACCCGCTCTTCGGGAGACCCAGTACTTC. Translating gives CATSDPGPALRETQYF.

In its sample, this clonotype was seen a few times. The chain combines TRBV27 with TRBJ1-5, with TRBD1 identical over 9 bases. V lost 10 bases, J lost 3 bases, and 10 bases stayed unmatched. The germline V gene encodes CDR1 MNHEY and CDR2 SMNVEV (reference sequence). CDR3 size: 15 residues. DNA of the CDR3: TGTGCCACCGCGACAGGACAGGGGCTCAATCAGCCCCAGCATTTT. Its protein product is CATATGQGLNQPQHF.

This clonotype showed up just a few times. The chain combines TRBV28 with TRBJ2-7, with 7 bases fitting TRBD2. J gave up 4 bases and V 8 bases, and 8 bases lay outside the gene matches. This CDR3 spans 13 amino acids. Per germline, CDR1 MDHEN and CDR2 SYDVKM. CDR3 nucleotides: TGTGCCAGCCGTCGGGCGGGAGAGTACGAGCAGTACTTC. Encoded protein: CASRRAGEYEQYF.

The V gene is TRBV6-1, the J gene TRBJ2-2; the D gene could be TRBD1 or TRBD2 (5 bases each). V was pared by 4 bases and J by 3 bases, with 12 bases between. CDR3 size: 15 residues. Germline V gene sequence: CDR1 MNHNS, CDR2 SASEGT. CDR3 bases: TGTGCCAGCAGTGTACAGGTGGGGGACACCGGGGAGCTGTTTTTT. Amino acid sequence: CASSVQVGDTGELFF.

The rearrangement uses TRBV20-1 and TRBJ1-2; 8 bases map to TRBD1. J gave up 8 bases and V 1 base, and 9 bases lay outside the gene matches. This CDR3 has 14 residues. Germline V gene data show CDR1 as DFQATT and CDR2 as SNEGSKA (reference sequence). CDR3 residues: CSARGGQDMGGYTF. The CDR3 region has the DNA TGCAGTGCTAGAGGGGGACAGGATATGGGGGGCTACACCTTC.

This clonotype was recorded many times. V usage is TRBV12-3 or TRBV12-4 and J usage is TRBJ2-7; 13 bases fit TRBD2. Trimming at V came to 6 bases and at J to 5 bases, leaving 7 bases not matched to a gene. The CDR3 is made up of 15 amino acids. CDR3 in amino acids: CASSPTSGRINEQYF. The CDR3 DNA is TGTGCCAGCAGCCCGACTAGCGGGAGGATAAACGAGCAGTACTTC.

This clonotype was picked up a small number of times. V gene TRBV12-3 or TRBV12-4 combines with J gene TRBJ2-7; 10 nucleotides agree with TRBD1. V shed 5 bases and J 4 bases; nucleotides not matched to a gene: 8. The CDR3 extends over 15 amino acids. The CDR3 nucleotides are TGTGCCAGCAGTACCTCGGACAGGGGGGGTTACGAGCAGTACTTC. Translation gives CASSTSDRGGYEQYF.

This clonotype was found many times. CDR3 loop: CSARPLRDITYEQYF. The DNA of the CDR3 is TGCAGTGCTAGACCCCTTAGGGACATAACCTACGAGCAGTACTTC. The J gene is TRBJ2-7, the V gene TRBV20-1; a weak D match, TRBD1 (6 bases). Trimming pared 2 bases from V and 2 bases from J, leaving 16 bases between. This CDR3 has 15 residues. Germline V gene data show CDR1 as DFQATT and CDR2 as SNEGSKA (reference sequence).

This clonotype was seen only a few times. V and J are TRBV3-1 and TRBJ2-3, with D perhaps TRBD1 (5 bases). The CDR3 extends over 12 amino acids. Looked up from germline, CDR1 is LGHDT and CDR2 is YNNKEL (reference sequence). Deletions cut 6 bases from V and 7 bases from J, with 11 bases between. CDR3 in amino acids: CASSYRSYTQYF. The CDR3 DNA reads TGTGCCAGCAGTTACAGGAGCTATACGCAGTATTTT.

The CDR3 spells CASSYSISTGLGGYTF. CDR3 in DNA: TGTGCCAGCAGTTACTCGATTTCGACAGGACTGGGTGGCTACACCTTC. The V and J genes are TRBV6-5 and TRBJ1-2; tentatively, D is TRBD1 (6 bases). Germline-derived CDR1 and CDR2 are MNHEY and SVGAGI. CDR3 length: 16 residues. The ends were cut back, 0 bases at V and 7 bases at J, with 18 bases in the middle.

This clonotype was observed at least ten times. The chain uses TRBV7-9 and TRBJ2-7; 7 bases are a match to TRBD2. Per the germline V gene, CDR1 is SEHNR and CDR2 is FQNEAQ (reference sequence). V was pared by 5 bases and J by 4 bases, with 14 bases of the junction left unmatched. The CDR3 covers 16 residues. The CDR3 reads CASSRASGTGDYEQYF. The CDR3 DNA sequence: TGTGCCAGCAGCCGGGCCAGCGGGACCGGGGATTACGAGCAGTACTTC.

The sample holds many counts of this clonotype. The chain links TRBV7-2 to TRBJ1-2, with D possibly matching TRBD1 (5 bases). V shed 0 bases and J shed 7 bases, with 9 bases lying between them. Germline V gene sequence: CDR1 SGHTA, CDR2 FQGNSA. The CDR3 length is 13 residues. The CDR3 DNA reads TGTGCCAGCAGCTTAGCAAGGGGCGGTGGCTACACCTTC. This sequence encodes CASSLARGGGYTF. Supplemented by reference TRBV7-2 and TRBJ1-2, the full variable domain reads GAGVSQSPSNKVTEKGKDVELRCDPISGHTALYWYRQSLGQGLEFLIYFQGNSAPDKSGLPSDRFSAERTGGSVSTLTIQRTQQEDSAVYLCASSLARGGGYTFGSGTRLTVV.

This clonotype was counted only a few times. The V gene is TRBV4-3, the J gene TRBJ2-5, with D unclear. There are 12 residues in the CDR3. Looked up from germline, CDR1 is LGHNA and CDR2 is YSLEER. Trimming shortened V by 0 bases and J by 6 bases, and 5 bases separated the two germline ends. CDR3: CASSQDGQTQYF. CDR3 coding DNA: TGCGCCAGCAGCCAAGACGGCCAGACCCAGTACTTC.